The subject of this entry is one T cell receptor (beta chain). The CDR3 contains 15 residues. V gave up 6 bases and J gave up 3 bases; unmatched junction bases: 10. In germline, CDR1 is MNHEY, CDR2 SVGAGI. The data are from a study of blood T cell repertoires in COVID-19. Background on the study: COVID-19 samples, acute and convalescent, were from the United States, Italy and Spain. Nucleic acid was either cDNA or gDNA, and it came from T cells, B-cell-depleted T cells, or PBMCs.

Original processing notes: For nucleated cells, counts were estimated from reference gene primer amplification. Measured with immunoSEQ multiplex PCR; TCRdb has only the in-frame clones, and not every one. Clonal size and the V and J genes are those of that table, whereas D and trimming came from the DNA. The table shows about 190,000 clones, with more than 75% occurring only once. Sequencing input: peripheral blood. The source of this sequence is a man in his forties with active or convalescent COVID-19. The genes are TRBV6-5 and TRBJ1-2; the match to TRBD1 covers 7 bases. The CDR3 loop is CASSTFKGAYYGYTF. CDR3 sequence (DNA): TGTGCCAGCAGCACCTTTAAGGGGGCCTACTATGGCTACACCTTC.